The present T cell receptor (beta chain) was sequenced within a study of cytomegalovirus exposure and HLA in healthy donors (dated by TCRdb to about 2017). About the full investigation: An earlier analysis of several hundred of the donors reported approximately 280 Gb of sequence data and 95 million to 130 million unique TCR beta sequences obtained from approximately 180 million T cells. Four or five DR-DQ haplotypes were handled as single units for association and clustering because linkage in the cohort was strong. The study was designed to test whether signatures of past pathogen exposure could be identified by cataloging public T cell receptors. HLA typing included class I and class II loci at four-digit resolution. All discovery cohort repertoires had been generated using a single sequencing platform. An early release covering roughly 580 HLA-typed donors comprised 300 to 350 gigabases of sequencing data and tens of millions of unique TCR sequences. An earlier analysis of roughly 600 of the donors used high-throughput TCR beta sequencing to judge whether each TCR beta V gene segment behaved as functional or pseudogenic. The genetic ancestry cluster associated with self-reported Caucasian donors included around four fifths of the roughly 400 genotyped donors. The number of donors typed differed by locus, with roughly 620-630 for A, B, C, DRB1 and DQB1, roughly 550 for DQA1, about 610 for DPA1, and 472 for DPB1. The study profiled the T cell repertoires of 550 to 700 subjects by immunosequencing and related them to cytomegalovirus serostatus. A separate validation cohort of 90 to 150 different subjects was used in addition to the approximately 610-subject first cohort. To predict cytomegalovirus infection status, the study combined high-throughput TCR immunosequencing, statistical association of individual TCRs with disease status, and machine learning. Across approximately 400 genotyped donors of the cohort, an average of about 200,000 unique TCR beta nucleotide sequences per donor were sequenced, and 15% to 20% of those sequences were non-productive. In the later analysis, no new phenotypic data were used to find candidate immune exposures; instead, reliance was placed on TCR beta sequences and their occurrence across donors. A later analysis re-analyzed previously published TCR beta repertoires from about 600 donors and added high-resolution HLA genotyping to study TCR occurrence patterns. In a later genetic analysis, genome-wide SNP genotypes for about 55% of the 666 donors were used, and that subset was treated as a discovery cohort. Donor age, sex, ethnicity and CMV serostatus were compiled alongside the repertoire data.

On the study overall, not on this receptor specifically: The classifier was reported to diagnose cytomegalovirus status with high specificity and sensitivity in both the original and validation cohorts. When HLA alleles, especially DR and DQ, strongly co-occurred, TCR associations were difficult to assign to individual alleles. Presence/absence analyses assumed roughly uniform sequencing depth across donors, an assumption that may not hold. A group of highly shared sequence variants was considered likely to be a technical artifact of the sequencing pipeline. A further reported finding was that TCR beta sequences accurately predicted the HLA-A and HLA-B alleles for most subjects in the first cohort. In this cohort, only TCR beta chains were sequenced, and detectable features were limited by the absence of alpha or paired-chain data. Most CMV-associated TCR beta chains appeared to be HLA-restricted in a later analysis, and the HLA associations seemed to be driven largely by CMV exposure. In a later analysis, around 15,000 TCR beta sequences were associated with specific HLA alleles at a false discovery rate of 0.05. In a later genetic analysis, a missense DCLRE1C variant was associated with V-gene and J-gene trimming of TCR beta chains, and the association was replicated in an independent cohort. Because some donors lacked HLA typing at each locus, the association tests relied only on the typed subset. The study listed 150 to 200 TCR beta chains as associated with cytomegalovirus. The authors suggested that the approach could potentially be generalized to other disease states and immunological phenotypes. In a later analysis, HLA-associated TCR beta chains showed more clonal expansion and lower generation probabilities than non-associated chains that were equally common. Most TCR sequences were seen in very few donors, while some public TCRs were found in many individuals. Because counts were too low, about 15 rarely observed V segments, including chromosome 9 orphons, were left out of the earlier analysis of approximately 500 of the donors. In vitro tests confirmed that a few of the cytomegalovirus-associated TCR beta chains recognize cytomegalovirus antigens. Correlated functional status among segregating V segments might be attributable to linkage disequilibrium, but an unknown experimental factor could not be ruled out. According to a later analysis, TCR association rates differed among HLA loci, with DRB1 alleles showing the most associated TCRs and HLA-C alleles showing the fewest. The only immune exposure information available for the cohort was CMV serostatus. An earlier analysis of 587 of the donors showed that most TCR beta V segments appeared in productive rearrangements either about 90% or about 30% of the time, which broadly matched IMGT annotations. A later analysis reported that several top co-occurrence clusters appeared linked to parvovirus B19, influenza, CMV and Epstein-Barr virus. According to a later genetic analysis, donors in an Asian-associated ancestry cluster had fewer N-insertions in productive TCRs than the approximately 610-donor mean.

The cohort comprised 670 or so healthy bone marrow donors. At the time of sampling, every cohort member was nominally healthy, though immune exposures that went unrecorded were likely present. The donor tested CMV seronegative, placing the donor among the 350 to 400 seronegative members of the cohort. A peripheral blood sample was provided by each donor, and peripheral blood mononuclear cells were used for TCR beta sequencing. The Qiagen DNeasy Blood Extraction Kit was used to extract genomic DNA from the blood cell samples. Concerning this clone itself: What this receptor recognizes is not known. The input lacks base qualities; no much larger clone sits a single base away.

Libraries were prepared through the immunoSEQ multiplex PCR assay. For the multiplex PCR, a mixture combining 60 forward primers for TCR Vbeta segments and 13 reverse primers for TCR Jbeta segments was used. A multiplex PCR assay on genomic DNA amplified the CDR3 region of rearranged TCR beta genes. The Illumina HiSeq System was used to sequence the amplified TCR beta libraries as 87-base-pair reads. The paper's processing steps were these. In a later analysis, some 80 million unique TCR beta chains were counted across the roughly 700 repertoires, and roughly 10 million of these chains were shared by at least two donors. Raw reads were error-corrected and collapsed into unique sequences with a nearest-neighbor algorithm that merged closely related sequences to remove PCR and sequencing errors. V, D and J gene segments were assigned by aligning CDR3 sequences to IMGT reference sequences. For a sequence to be retained, a match of at least six nucleotides to both a V gene segment and a J gene segment was required. A rearrangement was called productive if the CDR3 had no stop codons and remained in frame with V and J, and every other rearrangement was called non-productive. CDR3 was defined according to IMGT convention as the region running from the second conserved V-encoded cysteine to the conserved J-encoded phenylalanine. In an earlier analysis of around 540 of the donors, sequences lacking an unambiguous match to a single V gene segment were excluded. An earlier analysis of some 500 of the donors classified V segments as functional when productive rearrangements were above 56.7% and as segregating when the standard deviation between donors was above 5%. A statistical classification framework was built to diagnose cytomegalovirus status from the catalog of TCR beta chain sequences. In a later analysis, V and J genes were assigned by comparing TCR nucleotide sequences against IMGT/GENE-DB human TR gene sequences. A later analysis assigned CDR3 sequences and most-parsimonious VDJ recombination scenarios with the TCRdist pipeline. A later analysis defined each TCR beta chain by its CDR3 amino acid sequence plus V-gene family, and excluded reads lacking a unique V-gene family. In a later analysis, nearly 600 highly shared, low-generation-probability nucleotide sequences were removed to address suspected cross-contamination and a sequencing artifact. For each public chain, a later analysis derived a clonal expansion index from normalized ranks of inferred template counts within each repertoire. A later analysis computed generation probabilities with a VDJ recombination model fitted to out-of-frame rearrangements, and checked the results against IGoR. A later analysis scored TCR-TCR, TCR-HLA and TCR-CMV co-occurrence with hypergeometric tests, applying a repertoire-size bias correction to TCR pairs. To estimate false discovery rates, a later analysis permuted the HLA or CMV assignments 20 times. A later analysis grouped co-occurring TCRs with DBSCAN, adding TCRdist sequence similarity when clustering within HLA-allele-positive subsets. For co-occurrence clustering, repertoires with fewer than 30,000 or more than 120,000 public chains were excluded, along with 4 to 6 repertoires with anomalous nucleotide sharing. What TCRdb holds here is the immuneACCESS table cut down to in-frame rearrangements. Part of the clones is not present; checked against another copy, under half of the missing clones reflect an unresolved V gene, and the others are unexplained. The V and J calls and clone size were taken over from that table, and D and trimming were inferred from the DNA. The sample table holds roughly 170,000 clones, of which roughly 80% were seen once. About 0.64% of the sample rests with the top ten.

The clonotype originates from a boy aged 5-17 years in good health and CMV-seronegative. The material sequenced was PBMCs.

The sequenced DNA: TGTGCCAGCAGCGTAGTCCCCTCCTATGGCTACACCTTC. The resulting protein is CASSVVPSYGYTF. The rearranged chain carries TRBV9 and TRBJ1-2; no D gene can be assigned with confidence. The CDR3 goes from the cysteine to the phenylalanine over 13 residues. The entry retains the CDR3 DNA only, 39 bases that are in frame from base 1. CDR1 and CDR2 are read off the germline V gene as SGDLS and YYNGEE. Trimming at the junction amounts to 0 bases on V and 4 bases on J, and the germline ends lie 7 bases apart.